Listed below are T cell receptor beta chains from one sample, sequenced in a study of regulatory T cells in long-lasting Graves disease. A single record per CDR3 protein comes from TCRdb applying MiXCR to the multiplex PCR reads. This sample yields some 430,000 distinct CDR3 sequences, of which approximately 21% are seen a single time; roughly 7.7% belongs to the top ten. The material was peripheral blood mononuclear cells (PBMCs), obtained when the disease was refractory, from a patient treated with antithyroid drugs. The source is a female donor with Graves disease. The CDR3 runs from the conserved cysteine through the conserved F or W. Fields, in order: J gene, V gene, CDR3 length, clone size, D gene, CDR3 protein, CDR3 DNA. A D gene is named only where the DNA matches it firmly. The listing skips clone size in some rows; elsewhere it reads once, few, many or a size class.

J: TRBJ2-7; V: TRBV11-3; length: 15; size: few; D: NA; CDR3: CASRFRDGGRYEQYF; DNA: TGTGCCAGCAGGTTTAGGGATGGCGGGCGGTACGAGCAGTACTTC
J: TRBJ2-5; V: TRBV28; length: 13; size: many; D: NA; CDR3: CASRPRELETQYF; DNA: TGTGCCAGCAGACCCAGGGAATTAGAGACCCAGTACTTC
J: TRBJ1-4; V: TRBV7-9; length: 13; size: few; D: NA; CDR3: CASSLGEGEKLFF; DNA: TGTGCCAGCAGCTTAGGAGAGGGGGAAAAACTGTTTTTT
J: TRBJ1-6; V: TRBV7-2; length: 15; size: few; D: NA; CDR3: CASSLEGFYNSPLHF; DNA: TGTGCCAGCAGCTTAGAGGGATTCTATAATTCACCCCTCCACTTT
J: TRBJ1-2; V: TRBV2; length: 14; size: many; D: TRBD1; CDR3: CASSARDRGYGYTF; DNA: TGTGCCAGCAGTGCCCGGGACAGGGGGTATGGCTACACCTTC
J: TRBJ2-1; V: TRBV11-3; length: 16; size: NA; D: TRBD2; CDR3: CASSLDSGSLRREQFF; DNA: TGTGCCAGCAGCTTAGACAGCGGGAGCCTACGAAGAGAGCAGTTCTTC
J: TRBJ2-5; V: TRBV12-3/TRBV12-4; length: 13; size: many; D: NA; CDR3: CASSPVGEETQYF; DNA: TGTGCCAGCAGTCCGGTGGGGGAAGAGACCCAGTACTTC
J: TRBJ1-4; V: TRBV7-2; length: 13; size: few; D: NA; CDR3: CASSLEMGAGLFF; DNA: TGTGCCAGCAGCTTAGAGATGGGCGCGGGACTGTTTTTT
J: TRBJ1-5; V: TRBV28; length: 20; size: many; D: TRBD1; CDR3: CASSFSADRGPAWRYQPQHF; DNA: TGTGCCAGCAGTTTCAGCGCGGACAGGGGGCCGGCTTGGAGGTATCAGCCCCAGCATTTT
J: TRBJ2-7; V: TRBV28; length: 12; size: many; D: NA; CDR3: CASSFQVYEQYF; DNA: TGTGCCAGCAGCTTTCAAGTTTACGAGCAGTACTTC
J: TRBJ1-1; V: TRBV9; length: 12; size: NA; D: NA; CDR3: CASSTPSTEAFF; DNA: TGTGCCAGCAGCACCCCGTCGACTGAAGCTTTCTTT
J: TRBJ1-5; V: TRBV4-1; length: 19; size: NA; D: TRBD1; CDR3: CASSPRYIGAGGSNQPQHF; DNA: TGCGCCAGCAGCCCAAGATATATCGGGGCAGGGGGAAGCAATCAGCCCCAGCATTTT
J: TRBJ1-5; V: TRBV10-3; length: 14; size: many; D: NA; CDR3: CAISRQDSNQPQHF; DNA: TGTGCCATCAGCCGACAGGATAGCAATCAGCCCCAGCATTTT
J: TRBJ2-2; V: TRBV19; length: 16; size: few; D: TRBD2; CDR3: CASSRTRIVHPGELFF; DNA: TGTGCCAGTAGTAGGACTAGAATTGTTCACCCCGGGGAGCTGTTTTTT
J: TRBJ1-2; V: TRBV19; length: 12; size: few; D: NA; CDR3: CASRSLNYGYTF; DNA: TGTGCCTCCCGGAGCCTCAACTATGGCTACACCTTC
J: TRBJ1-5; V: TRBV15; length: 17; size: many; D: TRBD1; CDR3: CATSVDRARLGNQPQHF; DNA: TGTGCCACCAGCGTCGACAGGGCTCGTCTAGGGAATCAGCCCCAGCATTTT
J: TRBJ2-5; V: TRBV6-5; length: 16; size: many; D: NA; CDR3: CASSYSTGRSQETQYF; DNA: TGTGCCAGCAGTTACTCGACGGGGCGGTCACAAGAGACCCAGTACTTC
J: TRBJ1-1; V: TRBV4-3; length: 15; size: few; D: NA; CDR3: CASSQELSGGTEAFF; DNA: TGCGCCAGCAGCCAAGAATTGTCGGGGGGCACTGAAGCTTTCTTT
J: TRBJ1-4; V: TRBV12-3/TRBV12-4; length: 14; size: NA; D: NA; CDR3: CASSLSPVGEKLFF; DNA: TGTGCCAGCAGTTTATCTCCCGTGGGTGAAAAACTGTTTTTT
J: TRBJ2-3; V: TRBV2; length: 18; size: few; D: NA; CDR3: CASSDQPKGIRGGDTQYF; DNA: TGTGCCAGCAGTGATCAACCCAAGGGTATCCGAGGGGGAGATACGCAGTATTTT
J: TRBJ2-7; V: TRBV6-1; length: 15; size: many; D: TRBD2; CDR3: CASIENQGGSYEQYF; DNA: TGTGCCAGCATCGAAAATCAGGGAGGGTCGTACGAGCAGTACTTC
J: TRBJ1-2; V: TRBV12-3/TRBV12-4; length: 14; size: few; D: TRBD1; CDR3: CASNTGEEESGYTF; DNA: TGTGCCAGCAATACAGGGGAGGAGGAAAGTGGCTACACCTTC
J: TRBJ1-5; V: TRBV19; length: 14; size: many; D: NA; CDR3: CASSPGPRKQPQHF; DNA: TGTGCCAGTAGTCCGGGACCCAGGAAACAGCCCCAGCATTTT
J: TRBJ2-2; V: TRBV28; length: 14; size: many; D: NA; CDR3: CASSFRTDGGELFF; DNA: TGTGCCAGCAGTTTCCGGACAGATGGCGGGGAGCTGTTTTTT
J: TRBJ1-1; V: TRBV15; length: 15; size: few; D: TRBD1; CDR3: CATSRGQGGNTEAFF; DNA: TGTGCCACCAGCAGAGGACAGGGCGGGAACACTGAAGCTTTCTTT
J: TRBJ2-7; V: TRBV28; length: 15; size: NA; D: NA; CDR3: CASSNRPGTSYEQYF; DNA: TGTGCCAGCAGTAATCGGCCAGGGACGTCCTACGAGCAGTACTTC
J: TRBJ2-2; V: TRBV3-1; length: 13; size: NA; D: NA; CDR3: CASSQITAGELFF; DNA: TGTGCCAGCAGCCAAATTACGGCCGGGGAGCTGTTTTTT
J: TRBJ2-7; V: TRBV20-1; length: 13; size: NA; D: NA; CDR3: CSASEGTSYEQYF; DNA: TGCAGTGCTTCAGAAGGTACCTCCTACGAGCAGTACTTC
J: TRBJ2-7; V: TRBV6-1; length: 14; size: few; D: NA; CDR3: CASTHGAGTYEQYF; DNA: TGTGCCAGCACCCACGGGGCAGGGACCTACGAGCAGTACTTC
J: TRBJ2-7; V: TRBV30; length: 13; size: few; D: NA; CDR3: CAWRVGIGGEQYF; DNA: TGTGCCTGGAGAGTTGGAATAGGGGGGGAGCAGTACTTC
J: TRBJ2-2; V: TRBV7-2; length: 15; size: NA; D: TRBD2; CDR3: CASSYGTIGTGELFF; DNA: TGTGCCAGCAGCTACGGGACTATTGGCACCGGGGAGCTGTTTTTT
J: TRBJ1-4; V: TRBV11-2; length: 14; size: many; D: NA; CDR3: CASSFDGYNEKLFF; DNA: TGTGCCAGCAGCTTTGACGGCTATAATGAAAAACTGTTTTTT
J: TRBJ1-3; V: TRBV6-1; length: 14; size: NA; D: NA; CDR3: CASRPDDSGNTIYF; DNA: TGTGCCAGCAGGCCAGACGACTCTGGAAACACCATATATTTT
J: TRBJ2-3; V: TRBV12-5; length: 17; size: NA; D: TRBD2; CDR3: CASGLGLAGASTDTQYF; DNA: TGTGCTAGTGGTTTGGGACTAGCGGGAGCCAGCACAGATACGCAGTATTTT
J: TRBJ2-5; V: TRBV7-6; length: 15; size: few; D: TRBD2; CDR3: CASSLVDASGETQYF; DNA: TGTGCCAGCAGCTTAGTTGACGCTAGCGGGGAGACCCAGTACTTC
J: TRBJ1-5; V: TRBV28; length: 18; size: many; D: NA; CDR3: CASSSPGDTRAGNQPQHF; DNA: TGTGCCAGCAGTTCACCCGGAGACACCCGGGCCGGGAATCAGCCCCAGCATTTT
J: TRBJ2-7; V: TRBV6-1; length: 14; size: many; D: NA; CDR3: CASSEAVSGGEQYF; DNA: TGTGCCAGCAGTGAGGCCGTATCCGGGGGCGAGCAGTACTTC
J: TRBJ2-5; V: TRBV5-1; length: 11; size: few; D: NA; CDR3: CASMLGETQYF; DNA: TGCGCCAGCATGTTAGGGGAGACCCAGTACTTC
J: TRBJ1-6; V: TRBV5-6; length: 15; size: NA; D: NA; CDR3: CASSPWAAGESPLHF; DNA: TGTGCCAGCAGCCCCTGGGCGGCAGGGGAATCACCCCTCCACTTT
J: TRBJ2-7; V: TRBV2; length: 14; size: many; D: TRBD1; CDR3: CASRWDRASYEQYF; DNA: TGTGCCAGCAGATGGGACAGGGCTTCCTACGAGCAGTACTTC
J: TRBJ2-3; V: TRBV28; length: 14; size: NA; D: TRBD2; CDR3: CASSPGLATDTQYF; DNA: TGTGCCAGCAGTCCGGGACTAGCCACAGATACGCAGTATTTT
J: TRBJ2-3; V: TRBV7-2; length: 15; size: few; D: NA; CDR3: CASSPPGLHTDTQYF; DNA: TGTGCCAGCAGCCCTCCGGGACTCCACACAGATACGCAGTATTTT
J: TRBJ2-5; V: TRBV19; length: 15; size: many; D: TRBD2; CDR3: CASGRLAGVQETQYF; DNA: TGTGCCAGTGGGAGACTAGCGGGAGTCCAAGAGACCCAGTACTTC
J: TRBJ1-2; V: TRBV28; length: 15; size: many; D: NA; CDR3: CASSPRLPLLYGYTF; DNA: TGTGCCAGCAGTCCACGACTCCCCTTGCTTTATGGCTACACCTTC
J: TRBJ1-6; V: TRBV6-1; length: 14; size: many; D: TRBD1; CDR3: CASDRDRGLPPLHF; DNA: TGTGCCAGCGACCGGGACAGGGGGCTACCGCCCCTCCACTTT
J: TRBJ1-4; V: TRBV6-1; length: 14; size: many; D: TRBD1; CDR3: CASRDTGTVEKLFF; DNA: TGTGCCAGCAGGGATACTGGGACAGTAGAAAAACTGTTTTTT